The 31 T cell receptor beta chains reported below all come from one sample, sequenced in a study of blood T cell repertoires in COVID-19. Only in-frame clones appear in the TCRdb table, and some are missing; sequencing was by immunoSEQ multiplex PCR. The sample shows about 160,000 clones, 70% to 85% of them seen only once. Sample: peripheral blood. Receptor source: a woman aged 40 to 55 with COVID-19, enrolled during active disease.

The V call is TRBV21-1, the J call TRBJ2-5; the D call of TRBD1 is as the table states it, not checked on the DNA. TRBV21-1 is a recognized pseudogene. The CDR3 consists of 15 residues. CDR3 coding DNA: TGTGCCAGCGTGAGGGACAGGGGGCACCAAGAGACCCAGTACTTC. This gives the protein CASVRDRGHQETQYF.

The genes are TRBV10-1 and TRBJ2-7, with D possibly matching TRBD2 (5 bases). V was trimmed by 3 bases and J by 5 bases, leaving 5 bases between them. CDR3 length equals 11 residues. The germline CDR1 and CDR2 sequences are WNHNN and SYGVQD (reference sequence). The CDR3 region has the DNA TGCGCCAGCAGTGACGGGAACGAGCAGTACTTC. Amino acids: CASSDGNEQYF.

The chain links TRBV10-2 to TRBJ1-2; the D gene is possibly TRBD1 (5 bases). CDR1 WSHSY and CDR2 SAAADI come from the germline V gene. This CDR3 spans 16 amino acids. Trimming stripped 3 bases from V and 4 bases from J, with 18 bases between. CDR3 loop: CASSDSLDSELYGYTF. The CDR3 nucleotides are TGCGCCAGCAGTGATAGCCTTGACAGCGAACTCTATGGCTACACCTTC.

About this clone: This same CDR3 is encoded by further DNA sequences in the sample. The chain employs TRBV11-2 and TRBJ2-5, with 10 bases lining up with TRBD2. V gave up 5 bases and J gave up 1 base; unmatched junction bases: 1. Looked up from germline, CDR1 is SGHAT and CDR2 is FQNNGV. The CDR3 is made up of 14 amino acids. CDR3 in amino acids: CASSPSGGQETQYF. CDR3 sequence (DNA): TGTGCCAGCAGCCCTAGCGGGGGCCAAGAGACCCAGTACTTC.

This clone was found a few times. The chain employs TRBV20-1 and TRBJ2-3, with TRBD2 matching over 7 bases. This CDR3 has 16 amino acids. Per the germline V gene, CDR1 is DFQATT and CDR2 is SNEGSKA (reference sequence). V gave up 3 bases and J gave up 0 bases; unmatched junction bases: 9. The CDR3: CSASVPSGTSTDTQYF. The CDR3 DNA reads TGCAGTGCTAGTGTGCCTAGCGGTACTAGCACAGATACGCAGTATTTT.

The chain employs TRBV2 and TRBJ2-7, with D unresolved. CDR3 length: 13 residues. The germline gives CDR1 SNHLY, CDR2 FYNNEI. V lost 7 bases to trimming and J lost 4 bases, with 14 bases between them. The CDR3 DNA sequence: TGTGCCAGCACTCGCGAAATTACTTACGAGCAGTACTTC. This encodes CASTREITYEQYF.

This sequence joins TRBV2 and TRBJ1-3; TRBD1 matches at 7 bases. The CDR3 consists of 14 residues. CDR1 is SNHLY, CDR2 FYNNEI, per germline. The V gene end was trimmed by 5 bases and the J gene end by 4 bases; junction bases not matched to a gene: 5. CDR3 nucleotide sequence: TGTGCCAGCAGTCTACAGGGGACGGGAAACACCATATATTTT. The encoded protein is CASSLQGTGNTIYF.

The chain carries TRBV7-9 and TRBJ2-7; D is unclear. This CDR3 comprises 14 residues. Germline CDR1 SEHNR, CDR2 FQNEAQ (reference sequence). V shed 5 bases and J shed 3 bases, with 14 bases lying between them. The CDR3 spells CASSLSLSVYEQYF. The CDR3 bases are TGTGCCAGCAGCCTGAGTCTTTCCGTCTACGAGCAGTACTTC.

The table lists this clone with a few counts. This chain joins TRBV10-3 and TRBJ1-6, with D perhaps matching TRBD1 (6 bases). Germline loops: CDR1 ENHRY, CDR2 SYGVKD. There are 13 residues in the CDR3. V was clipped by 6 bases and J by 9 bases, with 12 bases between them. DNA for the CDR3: TGTGCCATCAGACCCCAGGGGACTTCACCCCTCCACTTT. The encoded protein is CAIRPQGTSPLHF.

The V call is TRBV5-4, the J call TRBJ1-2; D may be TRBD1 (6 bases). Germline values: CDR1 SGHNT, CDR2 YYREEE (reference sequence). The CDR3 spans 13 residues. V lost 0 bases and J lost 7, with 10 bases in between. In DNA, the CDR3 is TGTGCCAGCAGCTTGGTAGGGGGTCTTGGCTACACCTTC. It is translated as CASSLVGGLGYTF.

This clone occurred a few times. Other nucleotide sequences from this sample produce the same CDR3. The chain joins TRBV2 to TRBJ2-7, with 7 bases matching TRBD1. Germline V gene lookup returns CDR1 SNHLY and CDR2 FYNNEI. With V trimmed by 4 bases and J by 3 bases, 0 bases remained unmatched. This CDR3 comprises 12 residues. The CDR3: CASSGQGYEQYF. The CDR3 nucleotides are TGTGCCAGCAGTGGACAGGGCTACGAGCAGTACTTC. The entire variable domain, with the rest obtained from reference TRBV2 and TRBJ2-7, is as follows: EPEVTQTPSHQVTQMGQEVILRCVPISNHLYFYWYRQILGQKVEFLVSFYNNEISEKSEIFDDQFSVERPDGSNFTLKIRSTKLEDSAMYFCASSGQGYEQYFGPGTRLTVT.

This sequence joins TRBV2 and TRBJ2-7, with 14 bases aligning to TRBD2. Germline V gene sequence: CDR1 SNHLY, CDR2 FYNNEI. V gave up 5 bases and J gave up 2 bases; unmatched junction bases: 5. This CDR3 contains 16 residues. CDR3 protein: CASSTVTSGRAYEQYF. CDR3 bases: TGTGCCAGCAGTACGGTGACTAGCGGGAGGGCCTACGAGCAGTACTTC. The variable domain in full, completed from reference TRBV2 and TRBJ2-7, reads EPEVTQTPSHQVTQMGQEVILRCVPISNHLYFYWYRQILGQKVEFLVSFYNNEISEKSEIFDDQFSVERPDGSNFTLKIRSTKLEDSAMYFCASSTVTSGRAYEQYFGPGTRLTVT.

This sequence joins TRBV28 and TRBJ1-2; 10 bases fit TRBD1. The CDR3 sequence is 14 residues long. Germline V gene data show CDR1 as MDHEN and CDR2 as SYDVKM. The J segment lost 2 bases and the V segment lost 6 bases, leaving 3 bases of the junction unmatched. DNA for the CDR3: TGTGCCAGCAGCACGGACAGGGGGAACTATGGCTACACCTTC. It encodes CASSTDRGNYGYTF.

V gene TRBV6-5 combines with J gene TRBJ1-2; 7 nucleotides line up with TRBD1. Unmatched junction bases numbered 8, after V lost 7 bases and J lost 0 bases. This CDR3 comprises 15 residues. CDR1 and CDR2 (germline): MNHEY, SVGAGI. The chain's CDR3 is CASNFQGGTNYGYTF. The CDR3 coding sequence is TGTGCCAGCAACTTTCAGGGGGGCACTAACTATGGCTACACCTTC.

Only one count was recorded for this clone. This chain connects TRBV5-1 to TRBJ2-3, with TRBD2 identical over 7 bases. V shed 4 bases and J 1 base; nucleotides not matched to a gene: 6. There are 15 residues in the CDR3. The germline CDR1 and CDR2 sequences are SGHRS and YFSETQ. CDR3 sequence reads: CASSPGGPRTDTQYF. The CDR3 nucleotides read TGCGCCAGCAGCCCGGGGGGACCTCGCACAGATACGCAGTATTTT. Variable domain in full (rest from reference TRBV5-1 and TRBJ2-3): KAGVTQTPRYLIKTRGQQVTLSCSPISGHRSVSWYQQTPGQGLQFLFEYFSETQRNKGNFPGRFSGRQFSNSRSEMNVSTLELGDSALYLCASSPGGPRTDTQYFGPGTRLTVL.

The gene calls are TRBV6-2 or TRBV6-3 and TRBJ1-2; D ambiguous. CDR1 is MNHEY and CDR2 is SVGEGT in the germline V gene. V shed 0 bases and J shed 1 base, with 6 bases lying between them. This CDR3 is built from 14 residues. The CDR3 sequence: CASSYSTGNYGYTF. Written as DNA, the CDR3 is TGTGCCAGCAGTTACTCAACGGGTAACTATGGCTACACCTTC.

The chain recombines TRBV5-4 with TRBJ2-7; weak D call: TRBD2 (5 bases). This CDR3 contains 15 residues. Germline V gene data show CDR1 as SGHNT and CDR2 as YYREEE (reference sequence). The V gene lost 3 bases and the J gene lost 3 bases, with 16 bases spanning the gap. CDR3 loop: CASSSYSGGGYEQYF. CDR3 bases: TGTGCCAGCAGCTCCTATTCGGGCGGAGGCTACGAGCAGTACTTC.

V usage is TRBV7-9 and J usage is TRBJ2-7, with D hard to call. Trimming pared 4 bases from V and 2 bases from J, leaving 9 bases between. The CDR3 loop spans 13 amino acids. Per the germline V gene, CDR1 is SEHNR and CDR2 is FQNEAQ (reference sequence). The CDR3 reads CASSSAGTYEQYF. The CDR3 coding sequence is TGTGCCAGCAGCTCGGCAGGCACCTACGAGCAGTACTTC.

Here the CDR3 reads CASSSRGDSSYEQYF. The CDR3, as DNA: TGTGCCAGCAGCTCCAGAGGGGACTCCTCCTACGAGCAGTACTTC. The chain has TRBV7-9 and TRBJ2-7, with D maybe TRBD2 (6 bases). Germline CDR1 SEHNR, CDR2 FQNEAQ (reference sequence). The CDR3 length is 15 residues. Trimming cost V 4 bases and J 0 bases, with 13 bases left between them. Full variable domain (rest looked up from reference TRBV7-9 and TRBJ2-7): DTGVSQNPRHKITKRGQNVTFRCDPISEHNRLYWYRQTLGQGPEFLTYFQNEAQLEKSRLLSDRFSAERPKGSFSTLEIQRTEQGDSAMYLCASSSRGDSSYEQYFGPGTRLTVT.

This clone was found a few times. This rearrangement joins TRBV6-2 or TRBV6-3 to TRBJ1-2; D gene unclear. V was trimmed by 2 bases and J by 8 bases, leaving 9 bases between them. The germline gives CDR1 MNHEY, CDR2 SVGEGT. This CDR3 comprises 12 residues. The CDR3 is CASSYDGYGYTF. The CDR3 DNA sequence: TGTGCCAGCAGTTACGACGGGTACGGCTACACCTTC.

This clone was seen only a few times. The CDR3 region is CASSLDQGGEKLFF. The CDR3 DNA sequence: TGTGCCAGCAGCTTAGATCAGGGTGGCGAAAAACTGTTTTTT. This chain links TRBV7-2 with TRBJ1-4; TRBD1 is a possible D gene (5 bases). V was clipped by 1 base and J by 8 bases, with 11 bases between them. The CDR3 consists of 14 residues. CDR1 is SGHTA, CDR2 FQGNSA, per germline.

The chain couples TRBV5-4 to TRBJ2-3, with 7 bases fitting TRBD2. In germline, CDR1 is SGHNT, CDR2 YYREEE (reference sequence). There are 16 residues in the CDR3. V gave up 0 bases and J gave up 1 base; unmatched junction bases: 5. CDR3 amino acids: CASSLDRAGRTDTQYF. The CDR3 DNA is TGTGCCAGCAGCTTGGATCGAGCGGGGCGCACAGATACGCAGTATTTT.

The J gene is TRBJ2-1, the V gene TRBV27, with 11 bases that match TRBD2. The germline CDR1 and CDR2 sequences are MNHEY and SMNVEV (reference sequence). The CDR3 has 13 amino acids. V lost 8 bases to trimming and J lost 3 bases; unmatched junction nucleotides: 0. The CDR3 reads CASGTSGYNEQFF. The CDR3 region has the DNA TGTGCCAGCGGGACTAGCGGCTACAATGAGCAGTTCTTC.

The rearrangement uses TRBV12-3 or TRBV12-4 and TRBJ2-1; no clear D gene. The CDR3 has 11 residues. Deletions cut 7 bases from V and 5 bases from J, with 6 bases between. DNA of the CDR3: TGTGCCAGCAAACAAAACAATGAGCAGTTCTTC. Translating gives CASKQNNEQFF.

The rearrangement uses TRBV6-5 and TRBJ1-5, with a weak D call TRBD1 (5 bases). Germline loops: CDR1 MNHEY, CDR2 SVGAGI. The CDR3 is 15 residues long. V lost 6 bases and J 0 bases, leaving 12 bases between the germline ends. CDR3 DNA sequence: TGTGCCAGCAGGGGGGGACCCTTTAGCAATCAGCCCCAGCATTTT. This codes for CASRGGPFSNQPQHF.

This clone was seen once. The CDR3 spells CASRTSVGEQYF. The CDR3 DNA reads as TGTGCCAGCAGGACTAGCGTGGGCGAGCAGTACTTC. This chain joins TRBV12-3 or TRBV12-4 and TRBJ2-7, with 8 bases fitting TRBD2. J lost 6 bases, V lost 6 bases, and 4 bases had no gene match. CDR3 size: 12 residues.

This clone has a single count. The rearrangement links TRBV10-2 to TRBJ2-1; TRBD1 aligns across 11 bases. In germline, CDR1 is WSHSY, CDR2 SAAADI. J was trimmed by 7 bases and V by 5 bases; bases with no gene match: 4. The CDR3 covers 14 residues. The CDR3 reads CASSRDRGSNEQFF. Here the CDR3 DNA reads TGCGCCAGCAGTCGGGACAGGGGGTCGAATGAGCAGTTCTTC.

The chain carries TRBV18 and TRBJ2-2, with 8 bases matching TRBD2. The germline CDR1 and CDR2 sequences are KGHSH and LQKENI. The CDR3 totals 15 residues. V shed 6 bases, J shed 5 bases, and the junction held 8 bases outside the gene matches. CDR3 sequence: CASSPPAGVTGELFF. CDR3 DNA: TGTGCCAGCTCGCCTCCAGCGGGAGTGACCGGGGAGCTGTTTTTT.

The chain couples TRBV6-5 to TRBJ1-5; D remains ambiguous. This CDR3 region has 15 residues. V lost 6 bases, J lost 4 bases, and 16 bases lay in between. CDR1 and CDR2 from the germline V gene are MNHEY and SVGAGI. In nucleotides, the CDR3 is TGTGCCAGCAGAAAGGCTGGGCAAACTAATCAGCCCCAGCATTTT. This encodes CASRKAGQTNQPQHF.

CDR3 sequence reads: CASSPDRGRNTDTQYF. The DNA of the CDR3 is TGTGCCAGCAGCCCCGACAGGGGGCGAAACACAGATACGCAGTATTTT. The J gene is TRBJ2-3, the V gene TRBV7-9; TRBD1 aligns across 10 bases. This CDR3 has 16 amino acids. Trimming at V came to 5 bases and at J to 2 bases, leaving 7 bases not matched to a gene. In germline, CDR1 is SEHNR, CDR2 FQNEAQ (reference sequence). The full variable domain, its missing parts supplied by reference TRBV7-9 and TRBJ2-3, is DTGVSQNPRHKITKRGQNVTFRCDPISEHNRLYWYRQTLGQGPEFLTYFQNEAQLEKSRLLSDRFSAERPKGSFSTLEIQRTEQGDSAMYLCASSPDRGRNTDTQYFGPGTRLTVL.

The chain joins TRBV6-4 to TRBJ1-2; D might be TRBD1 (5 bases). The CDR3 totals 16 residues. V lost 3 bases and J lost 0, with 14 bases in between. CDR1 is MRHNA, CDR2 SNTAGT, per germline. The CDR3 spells CASSELLTGSNYGYTF. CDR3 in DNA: TGTGCCAGCAGTGAGTTATTAACAGGTTCTAACTATGGCTACACCTTC.